This record covers a single TCR beta chain. The data belong to a study of blood T cell repertoires in COVID-19. Across the study: Researchers got acute and convalescent COVID-19 samples from the United States, Italy and Spain. Sample material is recorded as cDNA or gDNA derived from T cells, B-cell-depleted T cells, or PBMCs.

Per the study methods: Counts of nucleated cells, estimated from reference gene primer amplification, were obtained. Generated by immunoSEQ multiplex PCR, the TCRdb table keeps only in-frame clones and is missing some. For V, J and clone size, that table is used; D and trimming come from the DNA. The table lists roughly 140,000 clones, 70% to 90% of them singletons. The CDR3 has 17 residues. Looked up from germline, CDR1 is MGHRA and CDR2 is YSYEKL. V shed 0 bases, J shed 2 bases, and the junction held 7 bases outside the gene matches. The gene calls are TRBV4-1 and TRBJ2-3, with 8 bases aligning to TRBD2. Sequencing was performed on peripheral blood. The origin of this receptor is a human donor in a cohort sampled during active COVID-19. This CDR3 reads CASSQEGSGGHTDTQYF. CDR3 DNA: TGCGCCAGCAGCCAAGAAGGAAGCGGGGGACACACAGATACGCAGTATTTT.